The 17 T cell receptor beta chains reported below all come from one sample, sequenced in a study of blood T cells in healthy people across ages. A second roughly 6 to 11 cycle PCR used barcoded and J-beta primers. TCRdb called the 5' RACE reads again in MiXCR, with one record for every CDR3 protein. The sample holds around 2 million distinct CDR3 sequences, 30% to 40% seen once. Sequenced input: blood. The source is a human donor in good health.

This clonotype has a count of ten or more. This chain links TRBV29-1 with TRBJ1-1; no clear D. Germline V lookup: CDR1 SQVTM, CDR2 ANQGSEA. V gave up 6 bases and J gave up 0 bases, with 5 bases separating them. This CDR3 contains 11 residues. CDR3 bases: TGCAGCGTAGCGGTGAACACTGAAGCTTTCTTT. Translating gives CSVAVNTEAFF.

This clonotype was seen a handful of times. The chain is built from TRBV6-6 and TRBJ1-2; 8 bases are a match to TRBD1. The junction had 5 bases not matched to a gene; V was cut back by 5 bases and J by 6 bases. The germline V gene has CDR1 MNHNY and CDR2 SVGAGI (reference sequence). This CDR3 is built from 13 residues. The CDR3 here is CASSADRGHGYTF. The CDR3 nucleotides are TGTGCCAGCAGTGCCGACAGGGGTCATGGCTACACCTTC.

This rearrangement joins TRBV28 to TRBJ2-1, with TRBD2 identical over 11 bases. V shed 2 bases, J shed 9 bases, and the junction held 18 bases outside the gene matches. Germline CDR1 reads MDHEN; CDR2 reads SYDVKM. The CDR3 is 19 amino acids. CDR3 protein: CASSLLPRLAGYPLPEQFF. CDR3 DNA: TGTGCCAGCAGTTTACTACCACGACTAGCGGGGTACCCTTTACCTGAGCAGTTCTTC. The entire variable domain, with the rest obtained from reference TRBV28 and TRBJ2-1, is as follows: DVKVTQSSRYLVKRTGEKVFLECVQDMDHENMFWYRQDPGLGLRLIYFSYDVKMKEKGDIPEGYSVSREKKERFSLILESASTNQTSMYLCASSLLPRLAGYPLPEQFFGPGTRLTVL.

This clonotype was counted a few times. The chain recombines TRBV29-1 with TRBJ1-1, with TRBD1 as a possible D gene (5 bases). The V gene lost 6 bases and the J gene lost 1 base, with 9 bases spanning the gap. Germline values: CDR1 SQVTM, CDR2 ANQGSEA. The CDR3 is 12 residues long. Written as DNA, the CDR3 is TGCAGCGTCTGGGGCACGAACACTGAAGCTTTCTTT. Protein product: CSVWGTNTEAFF.

This clonotype showed up just a few times. CDR3 sequence: CASSFGTAGANVLTF. CDR3 nucleotides: TGTGCCAGCAGCTTCGGGACGGCTGGGGCCAACGTCCTGACTTTC. The V and J genes are TRBV7-8 and TRBJ2-6; tentatively, D is TRBD1 or TRBD2 (5 bases each). The CDR3 has 15 residues. The V gene lost 3 bases and the J gene lost 2 bases, with 8 bases spanning the gap. The V gene's germline CDR1 is SGHVS and CDR2 FQNEAQ.

This clonotype was seen a few times. This chain uses TRBV7-2 with TRBJ1-1; no firm D call. The V and J ends lost 0 bases and 7 bases respectively, with 9 bases between them. Germline V lookup: CDR1 SGHTA, CDR2 FQGNSA. The CDR3 is 13 residues long. The CDR3 reads CASSLAFAREAFF. In DNA form, the CDR3 reads TGTGCCAGCAGCTTAGCATTCGCCCGTGAAGCTTTCTTT.

The V gene is TRBV5-1, the J gene TRBJ2-5; maybe TRBD1 (6 bases). This CDR3 is 15 amino acids long. V lost 3 bases, J lost 2 bases, and 14 bases lay in between. The germline CDR1 and CDR2 sequences are SGHRS and YFSETQ. The CDR3 reads CASSSDSPNQETQYF. For the CDR3, the DNA is TGCGCCAGCAGCTCGGACAGCCCGAATCAAGAGACCCAGTACTTC. Based on the CDR3 plus reference TRBV5-1 and TRBJ2-5, the full variable domain is KAGVTQTPRYLIKTRGQQVTLSCSPISGHRSVSWYQQTPGQGLQFLFEYFSETQRNKGNFPGRFSGRQFSNSRSEMNVSTLELGDSALYLCASSSDSPNQETQYFGPGTRLLVL.

The chain combines TRBV24-1 with TRBJ2-3; TRBD1 is a possible D gene (6 bases). Trimming stripped 1 base from V and 3 bases from J, with 13 bases between. CDR3 length: 16 residues. Per the germline V gene, CDR1 is KGHDR and CDR2 is SFDVKD. This CDR3 reads CATSDFGQSSTDTQYF. The CDR3 DNA is TGTGCCACCAGTGATTTTGGACAGTCGTCGACAGATACGCAGTATTTT.

A few counts support this clonotype. The rearrangement joins TRBV30 to TRBJ2-1, with D possibly called TRBD1 or TRBD2 (6 bases each). V shed 2 bases and J shed 2 bases, with 13 bases lying between them. The CDR3 contains 15 residues. The germline V gene has CDR1 GTSNPN and CDR2 SVGIG (reference sequence). CDR3 bases: TGTGCCTGGAGTCCGACTAGGGGGACCTACAATGAGCAGTTCTTC. Its protein product is CAWSPTRGTYNEQFF.

The V and J genes are TRBV6-5 and TRBJ1-2; 7 positions agree with TRBD1. CDR3 length: 17 residues. Per germline, CDR1 MNHEY and CDR2 SVGAGI. The junction had 9 bases not matched to a gene; V was cut back by 0 bases and J by 2 bases. CDR3 sequence: CASSYSIGTGANYGYTF. DNA of the CDR3: TGTGCCAGCAGTTACTCGATTGGAACAGGGGCCAACTATGGCTACACCTTC.

The genes are TRBV12-3 or TRBV12-4 and TRBJ2-3; 9 bases are shared with TRBD2. Trimming removed 4 bases from V and 1 base from J; junction bases left unmatched: 6. This CDR3 region has 16 residues. CDR3 region: CASSSLAGLRTDTQYF. CDR3 nucleotide sequence: TGTGCCAGCAGTTCTCTAGCGGGGTTACGCACAGATACGCAGTATTTT.

Of note for this clonotype: Compared with germline, one end of the junction differs, possibly owing to a read error. The chain combines TRBV7-9 with TRBJ1-2, with D possibly TRBD1 on 5 matching bases. The length of the CDR3 is 16 residues. Per the germline V gene, CDR1 is SEHNR and CDR2 is FQNEAQ (reference sequence). CDR3 bases: TGTGCCAGCGGCTTCTCCTTAGGGGAAGCTAACTATGGCTACACCTTC. It yields the protein CASGFSLGEANYGYTF.

V gene TRBV24-1 combines with J gene TRBJ1-2; D is ambiguous. From germline, CDR1 is KGHDR and CDR2 SFDVKD. V gave up 3 bases and J gave up 6 bases, with 7 bases separating them. The CDR3 runs 12 residues. The CDR3 is CATSDREDGYTF. The DNA of the CDR3 is TGTGCCACCAGTGATCGAGAGGATGGCTACACCTTC.

The rearrangement links TRBV29-1 to TRBJ2-3; D possibly corresponds to TRBD1 (6 bases). The length of the CDR3 is 13 residues. V shed 4 bases and J shed 10 bases, with 18 bases lying between them. In germline, CDR1 is SQVTM, CDR2 ANQGSEA. The DNA for the CDR3 is TGCAGCGTTGGAAGGGGGATGATGGATGCGCAGTATTTT. It encodes CSVGRGMMDAQYF.

The genes are TRBV6-2 or TRBV6-3 and TRBJ1-1, with a weak D call TRBD1 (5 bases). The CDR3 has 13 amino acids. V was shortened by 8 bases and J by 4 bases, with 14 bases between the two germline ends. Germline V gene data show CDR1 as MNHEY and CDR2 as SVGEGT. The CDR3 is CASSRGRGTEAFF. CDR3 in DNA: TGTGCCAGCTCGAGGGGTAGGGGCACTGAAGCTTTCTTT.

In this sample, this clonotype turned up a few times. The chain links TRBV27 to TRBJ2-7; D is ambiguous. This CDR3 spans 14 amino acids. The germline gives CDR1 MNHEY, CDR2 SMNVEV (reference sequence). Between the trimmed V and J ends, which lost 7 bases and 0 bases, there was a span of 13 bases. In DNA form, the CDR3 reads TGTGCCAGCACCCCTATCTACCGCTCCTACGAGCAGTACTTC. Its translation is CASTPIYRSYEQYF.

This clonotype was detected only a few times. J is TRBJ2-1 and V is TRBV4-2; no definite D call. The V end lost 3 bases, the J end lost 1 base, and 7 bases lay between the germline ends. Germline V CDR1 and CDR2: LGHNA, YNFKEQ. The CDR3 has 14 residues. CDR3 in DNA: TGTGCCAGCAGCCAGCCTGGGTCCTACAATGAGCAGTTCTTC. This translates into CASSQPGSYNEQFF.